This paragraph covers one T cell receptor (beta chain) sequence. These data come from a study of blood T cell repertoires in COVID-19. The assay was immunoSEQ multiplex PCR, and TCRdb's table has in-frame clones only and misses some. The table has about 260,000 clones, about nine tenths seen once. This CDR3 region has 17 residues. The junction had 5 bases not matched to a gene; V was cut back by 1 base and J by 2 bases. Germline CDR1 and CDR2: LGHNA and YSLEER. The receptor's source is a person under 35 with COVID-19, enrolled during active disease. The sequenced material came from peripheral blood. V and J are TRBV4-3 and TRBJ2-3; 11 bases match TRBD2. The CDR3 protein is CASSQGPGLAVTDTQYF. CDR3 sequence (DNA): TGCGCCAGCAGCCAAGGGCCGGGACTAGCGGTCACAGATACGCAGTATTTT.